The 4 T cell receptor beta chains below were found in one sample sequenced in a study of cytotoxic CD8 clonotypes in ibrutinib-treated CLL. Generated by immunoSEQ multiplex PCR, the TCRdb table keeps only in-frame clones and is missing some. The sample records tens of thousands of clones, approximately 72% being singletons. Sequences were derived from PBMCs, sampled before ibrutinib treatment. The receptor set was obtained from a human donor with chronic lymphocytic leukemia.

The chain has TRBV4-1 and TRBJ2-7; the D is unclear. V gave up 0 bases and J gave up 0 bases, with 9 bases separating them. The germline gives CDR1 MGHRA, CDR2 YSYEKL. This CDR3 has 15 residues. CDR3 protein: CASSQDRSPSYEQYF. CDR3 DNA sequence: TGCGCCAGCAGCCAAGATCGTTCACCCTCCTACGAGCAGTACTTC.

The table lists this clone with a few counts. The chain carries TRBV5-1 and TRBJ1-2; 10 nucleotides agree with TRBD1. This CDR3 has 14 residues. V shed 3 bases, J shed 7 bases, and the junction held 6 bases outside the gene matches. Germline lookup yields CDR1 SGHRS and CDR2 YFSETQ. The CDR3 sequence: CASSWGTGVTGYTF. The CDR3 DNA reads as TGCGCCAGCAGCTGGGGGACAGGGGTTACTGGCTACACCTTC.

This chain uses TRBV10-3 with TRBJ1-2, with D possibly being TRBD1 (5 bases). Trimming took 2 bases from V and 0 from J, leaving 7 bases between them. Germline V lookup: CDR1 ENHRY, CDR2 SYGVKD. The CDR3 is 14 residues long. For the CDR3, the DNA is TGTGCCATCAGTGAGGGGGCGGCTAACTATGGCTACACCTTC. Its protein is CAISEGAANYGYTF.

J is TRBJ1-1 and V is TRBV19, with D possibly being TRBD1 (5 bases). Germline-derived CDR1 and CDR2 are LNHDA and SQIVND (reference sequence). V was pared by 11 bases and J by 0 bases, with 10 bases between. CDR3 length: 12 residues. CDR3 sequence reads: CAVGVMNTEAFF. DNA for the CDR3: TGTGCCGTAGGGGTGATGAACACTGAAGCTTTCTTT.